The T cell receptor (beta chain) under discussion was sequenced for a study of vaccination and CD4 T cells after COVID-19 (dated by TCRdb to between 2021 and 2023). About the investigation overall: Every convalescent patient had a positive nasal swab PCR test for SARS-CoV-2, with mild disease in eight to ten patients and severe disease in one. Control cultures used a CEFX viral epitope pool as positive control, an HIV-1 Nef peptide pool as negative control, or no peptide. Culture stimuli were overlapping spike peptide pools from SARS-CoV-2 and from the common cold coronaviruses HCoV-NL63, HCoV-OC43 and HCoV-229E. In 10 COVID-19 convalescent patients and a handful of infection-naive healthy vaccine recipients, researchers compared the spike-specific CD4+ TCR repertoire from before mRNA vaccination with the repertoire from after. A few convalescent patients gave samples both early after vaccination (day 14) and late after vaccination (days 161 to 241). Post-vaccine blood samples were taken a median of approximately 76 days after the second vaccine dose, with a range of about 13 to 250 days. The convalescent cohort comprised six males and four females, including two Hispanic individuals, seven Caucasians, two Asians and one multiracial person. Two doses of either the Pfizer-BioNTech BNT162b2 vaccine (n=8) or the Moderna mRNA-1273 vaccine (n=2) were administered to participants. Post-COVID blood samples were collected from convalescent patients a median of approximately 100 days after diagnosis, with a range of about 30 to 180 days.

Study-wide findings and limitations: Only a relatively small number of convalescent patients were included in the study, and early timepoints following natural infection were not analyzed. Nearly all vaccine-specific clones in convalescent patients (304 of 307) were mono-reactive for SARS-CoV-2 spike rather than cross-reactive with common cold coronaviruses. The median number of SARS-CoV-2-reactive clonotypes rose from 21 after infection to roughly 40 after vaccination, but the change was not significant. Among the post-vaccine SARS-CoV-2-reactive clones in convalescent patients, a median roughly 85% showed up only after vaccination, which suggests vaccine-specific priming.

This specimen's time point label, per the study, means: late sampling 161 to 241 days after vaccination in three convalescent patients. The treatment or condition label, as the study defines it: approximately nine-day PBMC culture with coronavirus spike peptide pools or control peptides (ViraFEST assay). The ViraFEST assay, used in the study, expanded antigen-specific T cells with peptide pools and then identified the expanded clonotypes through TCR sequencing. The convalescent patients' positive SARS-CoV-2 PCR tests fell between March and December 2020, which was before the Alpha, Beta and Delta variants emerged in the United States. Each well held around 2 million PBMCs cultured with approximately 9.1 ug/ml peptide pools in IMDM containing about 5% human AB serum and 7.5 to 10 IU/ml IL-2. Half of the culture medium was replaced with fresh IL-2-containing medium on days 3 and 7. CD4+ T cells were isolated after about 10 days of culture through negative selection using the EasySep CD4+ T cell isolation kit. Ficoll-Paque Plus gradient centrifugation was used to isolate PBMCs from whole blood, and the isolated PBMCs were then either used fresh or cryopreserved at -140C. Culture conditions were generally each tested in triplicate wells.

Concerning this clonotype itself: Its antigen remains undetermined. Qualities for individual bases were not recorded, and no much larger clone is one base off.

Receptor libraries were prepared by PCR. DNA from cultured CD4+ T cells was subjected to TCR sequencing with the Oncomine TCR Beta short-read assay at the Johns Hopkins FTIC core. The QIAamp micro DNA kit was used to extract genomic DNA from the cultured CD4+ T cells. Oncomine TCR Beta libraries made from cultured CD4+ T cells were pooled using unique dual indexes and sequenced on an Illumina iSeq 100. The study's own analysis went as follows. Non-productive sequences were removed, and CDR3s not starting with C, not ending with F or W, or shorter than 7 amino acids were discarded. Antigen-specific clonotypes were identified using the MANAFEST web application through comparison of peptide-stimulated wells with reference and other culture wells. An FDR below 0.05, an odds ratio above 5, and a productive frequency above 0.1% in at least two of three replicate wells were required for clones to be considered positive. Clonotypes that were significantly expanded in both SARS-CoV-2 spike wells and at least one common cold coronavirus spike condition were defined as cross-reactive. Similarity between CDR3 sequences was evaluated in R version 3.6.1 using Levenshtein distances (stringdist) and unrooted phylogenetic trees (ape). In-frame beta chains were kept once TCRdb had trimmed the public reads at Q25 with fastp and called clones with MiXCR. Each record represents a unique CDR3 protein, reported with the most common genes and DNA among its rows. The V and J calls were not made by the authors but by TCRdb's processing. For this sample the table gives over 20,000 distinct CDR3 sequences, of which roughly 35% were detected only once. The ten largest clones add up to 2.6% of the sample.

The CDR3 goes from the cysteine to the phenylalanine over 16 residues. Here the CDR3 DNA is all that survives: 48 bases in frame from base 1. CDR1 and CDR2 are drawn from the germline V gene: MDHEN, SYDVKM. The V and J ends are trimmed by 3 bases and 0 bases, leaving 12 bases between them. The chain couples TRBV28 to TRBJ2-4; perhaps TRBD1 is the D gene, with 5 bases matching. The TCR sequence derives from a human donor who had recovered from COVID-19. Here the sequenced sample was CD4+ T cells from blood, cultured in vitro, taken about 7 months after SARS-CoV-2 vaccination. The CDR3 protein is CASSFQGAVAKNIQYF. At the DNA level, the sequence is TGTGCCAGCAGTTTTCAAGGGGCGGTAGCCAAAAACATTCAGTACTTC.